The 26 T cell receptor beta chains reported below all come from one sample, sequenced in a study of T-cell memory formation after mild COVID-19. MiXCR, run by TCRdb on the 5' RACE reads, gives a single entry per CDR3 protein. The sample shows a few hundred thousand distinct CDR3 sequences, approximately 24% of them seen only once. Specimen: PBMCs or a T cell subset sorted from them (not recorded which). These receptors were collected from an adult woman who had mild COVID-19 (a few samples of this study predate the infection). Cell type and time point are not known.

This clonotype was seen only a few times. The chain joins TRBV12-5 to TRBJ1-1, with TRBD1 matching over 7 bases. The germline gives CDR1 LGHNT, CDR2 FRNRAP. Germline trimming cut 5 bases from V and 0 bases from J; bases unmatched to any gene: 3. This CDR3 comprises 14 residues. CDR3 amino acids: CASGLQGMNTEAFF. As DNA, the CDR3 is TGTGCTAGTGGTCTACAGGGGATGAACACTGAAGCTTTCTTT.

This clonotype was observed a handful of times. The CDR3 region is CSVVLQGGDQPQHF. CDR3 bases: TGCAGCGTTGTACTCCAGGGAGGGGATCAGCCCCAGCATTTT. The gene calls are TRBV29-1 and TRBJ1-5, with D perhaps TRBD1 (5 bases). This CDR3 comprises 14 residues. V lost 4 bases and J 5 bases, leaving 15 bases between the germline ends. Germline V gives CDR1 SQVTM, CDR2 ANQGSEA. The variable domain in full, completed from reference TRBV29-1 and TRBJ1-5, reads SAVISQKPSRDICQRGTSLTIQCQVDSQVTMMFWYRQQPGQSLTLIATANQGSEATYESGFVIDKFPISRPNLTFSTLTVSNMSPEDSSIYLCSVVLQGGDQPQHFGDGTRLSIL.

V gene TRBV4-1 combines with J gene TRBJ2-2; D remains unclear. The CDR3 contains 13 residues. V was trimmed by 1 base and J by 6 bases, leaving 6 bases between them. Germline V gene data show CDR1 as MGHRA and CDR2 as YSYEKL. The CDR3 DNA sequence: TGCGCCAGCAGCCAAGTCGGTCCCGGGGAGCTGTTTTTT. This encodes CASSQVGPGELFF.

This clonotype was recorded only once. The CDR3 reads CASSSIQGTGELFF. The CDR3 coding sequence is TGTGCCAGCAGTTCAATACAGGGGACCGGGGAGCTGTTTTTT. The V and J genes are TRBV6-5 and TRBJ2-2, with TRBD1 identical over 7 bases. This CDR3 comprises 14 residues. From germline, CDR1 is MNHEY and CDR2 SVGAGI. V was pared by 4 bases and J by 5 bases, with 4 bases of the junction left unmatched.

The chain couples TRBV5-1 to TRBJ1-5, with unresolved D. The CDR3 length is 13 residues. CDR1 is SGHRS and CDR2 is YFSETQ in the germline V gene. V was trimmed by 7 bases and J by 2 bases, leaving 10 bases between them. The CDR3 is CASRPRGNQPQHF. CDR3 bases: TGCGCCAGCCGACCTCGTGGCAATCAGCCCCAGCATTTT.

This clonotype was observed a handful of times. The chain joins TRBV4-2 to TRBJ1-1; D gene ambiguous. The germline CDR1 and CDR2 sequences are LGHNA and YNFKEQ. V lost 4 bases and J lost 1, with 10 bases in between. The CDR3 runs to 14 residues. The CDR3 DNA sequence: TGTGCCAGCAGCCTACTCAGGACGAACACTGAAGCTTTCTTT. Translated: CASSLLRTNTEAFF.

The V call is TRBV24-1, the J call TRBJ2-7, with TRBD2 matching 9 bases. Germline CDR1 KGHDR, CDR2 SFDVKD. The CDR3 consists of 14 residues. Trimming cost V 5 bases and J 4 bases; bases outside gene matches: 5. The CDR3 sequence: CATSAAGGPYEQYF. CDR3 nucleotide sequence: TGTGCCACCAGTGCGGCGGGAGGGCCTTACGAGCAGTACTTC.

This clonotype has at least ten counts. The chain recombines TRBV7-3 with TRBJ2-5; TRBD2 might be the D (7 bases). There are 13 residues in the CDR3. V lost 5 bases and J 4 bases, leaving 11 bases between the germline ends. Germline V gene lookup returns CDR1 SGHTA and CDR2 FQGTGA. The CDR3 nucleotides read TGTGCCAGCAGCCCCGGGGGGCGAGAGACCCAGTACTTC. This encodes CASSPGGRETQYF.

V is TRBV12-5 and J is TRBJ2-7; no clear D. Trimming removed 3 bases at V and 3 bases at J, with 9 bases between. This CDR3 has 13 amino acids. Looked up from germline, CDR1 is LGHNT and CDR2 is FRNRAP. CDR3 coding DNA: TGTGCTAGTGGTTTAATGGGCAGCTACGAGCAGTACTTC. Translating it yields CASGLMGSYEQYF.

The J gene is TRBJ1-2, the V gene TRBV9; 10 positions match TRBD1. The J segment lost 1 base and the V segment lost 4 bases, leaving 10 bases of the junction unmatched. Germline loops: CDR1 SGDLS, CDR2 YYNGEE. The CDR3 covers 17 residues. Here the CDR3 reads CASSSGTGVLRNYGYTF. DNA for the CDR3: TGTGCCAGCAGCTCCGGGACAGGGGTATTGCGTAACTATGGCTACACCTTC.

The chain is built from TRBV18 and TRBJ2-4, with D unclear. Looked up from germline, CDR1 is KGHSH and CDR2 is LQKENI. The CDR3 has 15 amino acids. Trimming stripped 5 bases from V and 0 bases from J, with 11 bases between. The CDR3 loop reads CASSIDALAKNIQYF. The CDR3 nucleotides read TGTGCCAGCTCAATAGACGCTCTAGCCAAAAACATTCAGTACTTC.

The V gene is TRBV5-1, the J gene TRBJ2-5; 9 bases are a match to TRBD2. CDR1 and CDR2 (germline): SGHRS, YFSETQ. V was clipped by 7 bases and J by 5 bases; unmatched bases: 9. The CDR3 covers 14 residues. Written as DNA, the CDR3 is TGCGCCAGCCGGGGGACTAGCTTCGGGGAGACCCAGTACTTC. Its protein is CASRGTSFGETQYF.

This clonotype was recorded a few times. This sequence joins TRBV7-9 and TRBJ1-5, with D possibly being TRBD1 (5 bases). CDR1 and CDR2 from the germline V gene are SEHNR and FQNEAQ (reference sequence). The V and J ends lost 0 bases and 2 bases respectively, with 11 bases between them. This CDR3 spans 16 amino acids. CDR3 bases: TGTGCCAGCAGCTTAGCGCGCCAGGGAGGCAATCAGCCCCAGCATTTT. This translates into CASSLARQGGNQPQHF.

The chain carries TRBV20-1 and TRBJ1-6, with 8 bases lining up with TRBD1. J lost 5 bases, V lost 0 bases, and 3 bases had no gene match. Looked up from germline, CDR1 is DFQATT and CDR2 is SNEGSKA (reference sequence). The CDR3 contains 15 residues. CDR3 nucleotide sequence: TGCAGTGCTAGAGACCGGGACAGGAATAATTCACCCCTCCACTTT. It yields the protein CSARDRDRNNSPLHF.

This clonotype was found once. This rearrangement joins TRBV5-1 to TRBJ2-3; 11 bases are shared with TRBD2. CDR3 length equals 17 residues. CDR1 is SGHRS, CDR2 YFSETQ, per germline. J gave up 2 bases and V 4 bases, and 9 bases lay outside the gene matches. CDR3 region: CASSPGTSGGFTDTQYF. The CDR3 DNA reads as TGCGCCAGCAGCCCCGGGACTAGCGGTGGATTCACAGATACGCAGTATTTT.

The rearrangement uses TRBV7-9 and TRBJ2-7, with D tentatively TRBD1 (6 bases). V gave up 5 bases and J gave up 3 bases, with 11 bases separating them. Germline CDR1 SEHNR, CDR2 FQNEAQ (reference sequence). The CDR3 has 13 amino acids. CDR3 in amino acids: CASSHGQFYEQYF. For the CDR3, the DNA is TGTGCCAGCAGCCATGGACAGTTCTACGAGCAGTACTTC. The variable domain in full, with the rest retrieved from reference TRBV7-9 and TRBJ2-7, is DTGVSQNPRHKITKRGQNVTFRCDPISEHNRLYWYRQTLGQGPEFLTYFQNEAQLEKSRLLSDRFSAERPKGSFSTLEIQRTEQGDSAMYLCASSHGQFYEQYFGPGTRLTVT.

The DNA for the CDR3 is TGCGCCAGCAGCCAAGACGCTGCCAGGGGAAGCAATCAGCCCCAGCATTTT. As protein: CASSQDAARGSNQPQHF. V gene TRBV4-1 combines with J gene TRBJ1-5, with D possibly matching TRBD1 (6 bases). From germline, CDR1 is MGHRA and CDR2 YSYEKL. V was trimmed by 0 bases and J by 1 base, leaving 13 bases between them. The CDR3 extends over 17 amino acids.

The chain joins TRBV24-1 to TRBJ2-7, with D unresolved. The germline V gene has CDR1 KGHDR and CDR2 SFDVKD. Trimming shortened V by 5 bases and J by 4 bases, and 11 bases separated the two germline ends. The CDR3 contains 13 residues. CDR3 protein: CATSASTEYEQYF. DNA for the CDR3: TGTGCCACCAGTGCTTCGACGGAATACGAGCAGTACTTC.

The chain combines TRBV2 with TRBJ1-2; 9 bases agree with TRBD1. The CDR3 is 14 amino acids. The germline V gene encodes CDR1 SNHLY and CDR2 FYNNEI. V dropped 4 bases and J dropped 7; count of bases not matched to a gene: 7. CDR3 sequence (DNA): TGTGCCAGCAGTGTAAAAGACAGGGGGATTGGCTACACCTTC. The encoded protein is CASSVKDRGIGYTF.

This sequence joins TRBV7-9 and TRBJ2-7; D is undetermined. The CDR3 covers 14 residues. V lost 2 bases, J lost 0 bases, and 8 bases lay in between. From germline, CDR1 is SEHNR and CDR2 FQNEAQ (reference sequence). The CDR3 region has the DNA TGTGCCAGCAGCTTAACGCCGAGCTCCTACGAGCAGTACTTC. It specifies CASSLTPSSYEQYF.

Here the CDR3 DNA reads TGCGCCAGCAGCCAAGGTCCGGGTCAGAACCACATGAACACTGAAGCTTTCTTT. Translating it yields CASSQGPGQNHMNTEAFF. The rearrangement links TRBV4-1 to TRBJ1-1; the D is unclear. This CDR3 has 18 amino acids. With 1 base removed from V and 0 bases from J, the gap between germline ends came to 18 bases. Germline V CDR1 and CDR2: MGHRA, YSYEKL.

This clonotype has a count of ten or more. V and J are TRBV11-2 and TRBJ2-1; no clear D gene. The germline V gene has CDR1 SGHAT and CDR2 FQNNGV. The CDR3 length is 15 residues. With 0 bases removed from V and 7 bases from J, the gap between germline ends came to 13 bases. The CDR3: CASSLDAQPVNEQFF. The CDR3 region has the DNA TGTGCCAGCAGCTTAGACGCTCAACCCGTTAATGAGCAGTTCTTC.

The V call is TRBV4-1, the J call TRBJ1-5; no reliable D call. V lost 4 bases and J 0 bases, leaving 13 bases between the germline ends. Germline V CDR1 and CDR2: MGHRA, YSYEKL. CDR3 length: 16 amino acids. The CDR3 loop reads CASSPSPGVSNQPQHF. Here the CDR3 DNA reads TGCGCCAGCAGCCCTAGTCCCGGGGTTAGCAATCAGCCCCAGCATTTT.

V gene TRBV5-4 combines with J gene TRBJ2-1; 11 bases are shared with TRBD2. CDR1 and CDR2 (germline): SGHNT, YYREEE (reference sequence). With V trimmed by 0 bases and J by 14 bases, 13 bases remained unmatched. CDR3 length: 16 residues. Here the CDR3 reads CASSLDRLAGSEGEFF. In DNA form, the CDR3 reads TGTGCCAGCAGCTTGGATCGACTAGCGGGGAGCGAAGGGGAGTTCTTC.

The gene calls are TRBV7-6 and TRBJ2-1, with D perhaps matching TRBD1 or TRBD2 (5 bases each). The CDR3 is made up of 15 amino acids. The V and J ends lost 5 bases and 2 bases respectively, with 13 bases between them. Germline CDR1 is SGHVS and CDR2 is FNYEAQ. The CDR3 here is CASSRLGETYNEQFF. Written as DNA, the CDR3 is TGTGCCAGCAGCCGTTTGGGGGAAACCTACAATGAGCAGTTCTTC.

This clonotype was seen only a few times. This sequence joins TRBV4-3 and TRBJ2-2; tentatively, D is TRBD1 (5 bases). The CDR3 consists of 17 residues. From germline, CDR1 is LGHNA and CDR2 YSLEER. The V end was cut by 1 base, the J end by 1 base, with 13 bases between. The CDR3 DNA sequence: TGCGCCAGCAGCCAAGTAAGGGGCTGGGGGAACACCGGGGAGCTGTTTTTT. Protein: CASSQVRGWGNTGELFF.